These 24 T cell receptor beta chains came from one sample sequenced in a study of T-cell memory formation after mild COVID-19. Via MiXCR, TCRdb re-called the 5' RACE reads, giving one row per CDR3 protein. The data show 150,000 to 200,000 distinct CDR3 sequences, with 16% seen just once and 2% to 2.5% held by the top ten. Sequencing input: PBMCs or a T cell subset sorted from them (not recorded which). Every receptor here comes from an adult woman who had mild COVID-19 (a few samples of this study predate the infection). Cell type and time point are not known.

The gene calls are TRBV29-1 and TRBJ2-7, with D hard to call. CDR1 is SQVTM, CDR2 ANQGSEA, per germline. The CDR3 has 12 amino acids. V was pared by 6 bases and J by 4 bases, with 13 bases between. The CDR3 reads CSVPDGKYEQYF. CDR3 DNA sequence: TGCAGCGTACCGGACGGCAAGTACGAGCAGTACTTC.

This clonotype was detected only a few times. This sequence joins TRBV10-3 and TRBJ2-5, with 9 bases identical to TRBD1. There are 15 residues in the CDR3. The trim removed 2 bases at V and 4 bases at J, leaving 5 bases unmatched. Germline CDR1 ENHRY, CDR2 SYGVKD. CDR3 region: CAISEPGQGRETQYF. DNA of the CDR3: TGTGCCATCAGTGAGCCCGGACAGGGGCGAGAGACCCAGTACTTC.

The chain combines TRBV5-1 with TRBJ1-6; D is uncertain. V dropped 0 bases and J dropped 10 bases, with 11 bases sitting between them. CDR1 and CDR2 (germline): SGHRS, YFSETQ. The CDR3 contains 14 residues. The CDR3 DNA sequence: TGCGCCAGCAGCTTGGCCGGGTACGGCTCACCCCTCCACTTT. Its protein product is CASSLAGYGSPLHF.

This chain's CDR3 is CSVVNYNEQFF. The CDR3 bases are TGCAGCGTTGTTAACTACAATGAGCAGTTCTTC. This chain uses TRBV29-1 with TRBJ2-1; no clear D gene. CDR1 is SQVTM and CDR2 is ANQGSEA in the germline V gene. Trimming left V 4 bases short and J 3 bases short, with 4 bases between. This CDR3 is built from 11 residues.

V gene TRBV7-9 combines with J gene TRBJ2-5; 8 bases line up with TRBD2. The length of the CDR3 is 15 residues. CDR1 SEHNR and CDR2 FQNEAQ come from the germline V gene (reference sequence). Losses at the gene ends were 6 bases for V and 7 bases for J; bases not matched to a gene: 13. CDR3 amino acids: CASSHSGAIVGTQYF. CDR3 DNA: TGTGCCAGCAGTCATAGCGGGGCCATTGTGGGGACCCAGTACTTC. The full variable domain, with the rest looked up from reference TRBV7-9 and TRBJ2-5, is DTGVSQNPRHKITKRGQNVTFRCDPISEHNRLYWYRQTLGQGPEFLTYFQNEAQLEKSRLLSDRFSAERPKGSFSTLEIQRTEQGDSAMYLCASSHSGAIVGTQYFGPGTRLLVL.

The V gene is TRBV7-9, the J gene TRBJ2-1; 12 nucleotides align to TRBD2. From germline, CDR1 is SEHNR and CDR2 FQNEAQ (reference sequence). This CDR3 is built from 12 residues. The V and J ends lost 9 bases and 7 bases, in that order; junction bases with no gene match: 1. In nucleotides, the CDR3 is TGTGCCAGTGGGACTAGCGGGAATGAGCAGTTCTTC. This gives the protein CASGTSGNEQFF. Complete variable domain (other parts from reference TRBV7-9 and TRBJ2-1): DTGVSQNPRHKITKRGQNVTFRCDPISEHNRLYWYRQTLGQGPEFLTYFQNEAQLEKSRLLSDRFSAERPKGSFSTLEIQRTEQGDSAMYLCASGTSGNEQFFGPGTRLTVL.

The V gene is TRBV7-2, the J gene TRBJ2-3; D gene uncertain. Germline CDR1 is SGHTA and CDR2 is FQGNSA. The V end was cut by 5 bases, the J end by 2 bases, with 5 bases between. The CDR3 runs 12 residues. The CDR3 DNA reads as TGTGCCAGCAGCACGTACACAGATACGCAGTATTTT. Translated, it gives CASSTYTDTQYF.

This clonotype was seen more than once but under ten times. This chain uses TRBV29-1 with TRBJ2-3; weak D call: TRBD2 (6 bases). CDR1 and CDR2 (germline): SQVTM, ANQGSEA. This CDR3 has 15 residues. The germline V and J ends were trimmed by 7 bases and 5 bases, with 22 bases remaining between them. For the CDR3, the DNA is TGCAGCGCTACCACGACTAGGGGATTTGGAGATACGCAGTATTTT. This gives the protein CSATTTRGFGDTQYF.

The chain is built from TRBV6-2 or TRBV6-3 and TRBJ2-1; D remains unclear. V was pared by 6 bases and J by 7 bases, with 16 bases between. The CDR3 extends over 14 amino acids. CDR1 and CDR2 (germline): MNHEY, SVGEGT. DNA of the CDR3: TGTGCCAGCAGGCCTTTAACGAGTTTAAATGAGCAGTTCTTC. It is translated as CASRPLTSLNEQFF.

This clonotype has only a few counts. The genes are TRBV6-6 and TRBJ2-3, with 11 bases matching TRBD2. The CDR3 sequence is 16 residues long. Germline V gene sequence: CDR1 MNHNY, CDR2 SVGAGI (reference sequence). After removal of 3 bases from V and 3 bases from J, the junction contained 5 bases not matched to a gene. CDR3 region: CASSYPTSGRTDTQYF. CDR3 nucleotides: TGTGCCAGCAGTTATCCCACTAGCGGGAGAACAGATACGCAGTATTTT.

This clonotype was counted at least ten times. The chain has TRBV5-1 and TRBJ2-3; no firm D call. The V end was cut by 1 base, the J end by 5 bases, with 8 bases between. Germline-derived CDR1 and CDR2 are SGHRS and YFSETQ. This CDR3 comprises 13 residues. CDR3 sequence reads: CASSLSGGDTQYF. The CDR3, as DNA: TGCGCCAGCAGCTTGTCCGGCGGAGATACGCAGTATTTT.

This clonotype showed up just a few times. The chain joins TRBV7-2 to TRBJ2-1; 14 nucleotides agree with TRBD2. V was pared by 4 bases and J by 5 bases, with 1 base of the junction left unmatched. Germline-derived CDR1 and CDR2 are SGHTA and FQGNSA. The CDR3 totals 15 residues. The CDR3 DNA sequence: TGTGCCAGCAGCTGGACTAGCGGGGGGAACAATGAGCAGTTCTTC. Translated: CASSWTSGGNNEQFF.

This clonotype was counted between two and nine times. This chain connects TRBV5-1 to TRBJ2-7, with TRBD2 matching over 7 bases. J was trimmed by 4 bases and V by 0 bases; bases with no gene match: 7. Germline lookup yields CDR1 SGHRS and CDR2 YFSETQ. The CDR3 totals 15 residues. CDR3 bases: TGCGCCAGCAGCTTGGACAGGACTAGGAAATACGAGCAGTACTTC. It specifies CASSLDRTRKYEQYF.

There are a few counts of this clonotype. The V gene is TRBV6-2 or TRBV6-3, the J gene TRBJ1-1; D is uncertain. The V end lost 0 bases, the J end lost 0 bases, and 11 bases lay between the germline ends. Germline V gene lookup returns CDR1 MNHEY and CDR2 SVGEGT. The CDR3 length is 16 residues. The CDR3 DNA is TGTGCCAGCAGTTACTCTTCAGGCACGTTGAACACTGAAGCTTTCTTT. This encodes CASSYSSGTLNTEAFF.

The V gene is TRBV29-1, the J gene TRBJ1-1; 7 bases fit TRBD1. There are 15 residues in the CDR3. The V gene's germline CDR1 is SQVTM and CDR2 ANQGSEA. The V and J ends lost 6 bases and 6 bases, in that order; junction bases with no gene match: 16. The CDR3 here is CSVPNQRTGGAEAFF. The DNA for the CDR3 is TGCAGCGTCCCCAATCAAAGGACAGGAGGAGCTGAAGCTTTCTTT.

V usage is TRBV6-2 or TRBV6-3 and J usage is TRBJ1-1, with D uncertain. V was pared by 10 bases and J by 0 bases, with 12 bases between. The CDR3 runs to 13 residues. Germline CDR1 and CDR2: MNHEY and SVGEGT. The DNA for the CDR3 is TGTGCCACCGAGGACGCTGTGAACACTGAAGCTTTCTTT. Amino acid sequence: CATEDAVNTEAFF.

This clonotype was counted a few times. The chain combines TRBV12-3 or TRBV12-4 with TRBJ1-6, with D unresolved. The CDR3 totals 12 residues. Deletions cut 4 bases from V and 8 bases from J, with 6 bases between. CDR3 sequence reads: CASSSSHSPLHF. CDR3 sequence (DNA): TGTGCCAGCAGTTCCAGCCATTCACCCCTCCACTTT.

This sequence joins TRBV19 and TRBJ1-1, with unresolved D. In germline, CDR1 is LNHDA, CDR2 SQIVND (reference sequence). The V gene lost 2 bases and the J gene lost 11 bases, with 9 bases spanning the gap. The CDR3 spans 11 residues. In DNA form, the CDR3 reads TGTGCCAGTAGTATACTACAGCAGGCTTTCTTT. It translates to CASSILQQAFF.

The rearrangement uses TRBV7-9 and TRBJ2-1; no definite D call. The CDR3 is 12 residues long. Trimming took off 8 bases at V and 4 bases at J, with 9 bases between the two ends. Per germline, CDR1 SEHNR and CDR2 FQNEAQ (reference sequence). CDR3 residues: CASSSIYNEQFF. For the CDR3, the DNA is TGTGCCAGCTCATCCATTTACAATGAGCAGTTCTTC.

The rearrangement joins TRBV7-2 to TRBJ1-1, with a weak D call TRBD1 (5 bases). Germline-derived CDR1 and CDR2 are SGHTA and FQGNSA. The CDR3 spans 12 residues. V was cut by 2 bases and J by 11 bases, with 12 bases left in between. This chain's CDR3 is CASSLWGSSAFF. The CDR3 coding sequence is TGTGCCAGCAGCTTATGGGGGAGTTCGGCTTTCTTT.

The gene calls are TRBV20-1 and TRBJ2-2; 8 bases line up with TRBD2. This CDR3 comprises 15 residues. Looked up from germline, CDR1 is DFQATT and CDR2 is SNEGSKA (reference sequence). V shed 4 bases, J shed 5 bases, and the junction held 9 bases outside the gene matches. CDR3 sequence: CSANTDGRVTGELFF. In DNA form, the CDR3 reads TGCAGTGCTAACACGGACGGGAGGGTAACCGGGGAGCTGTTTTTT.

The chain couples TRBV7-2 to TRBJ2-7, with 7 bases lining up with TRBD1. This CDR3 spans 15 amino acids. Germline-derived CDR1 and CDR2 are SGHTA and FQGNSA. V was pared by 3 bases and J by 4 bases, with 9 bases of the junction left unmatched. As DNA, the CDR3 is TGTGCCAGCAGCTTTTACGGGAAGGGGGCATACGAGCAGTACTTC. Its translation: CASSFYGKGAYEQYF.

The chain combines TRBV12-3 or TRBV12-4 with TRBJ1-1; 9 nucleotides agree with TRBD1. Losses at the gene ends were 6 bases for V and 5 bases for J; bases not matched to a gene: 7. The CDR3 has 14 residues. The CDR3 spells CASRNRGRGTEAFF. CDR3 sequence (DNA): TGTGCCAGCAGGAACAGGGGGCGCGGGACTGAAGCTTTCTTT.

This clonotype was detected ten times or more. The chain combines TRBV11-3 with TRBJ2-1; D is unresolved. The CDR3 length is 12 residues. Trimming cost V 5 bases and J 8 bases, with 10 bases left between them. Germline CDR1 is SGHNT and CDR2 is YENEEA. In nucleotides, the CDR3 is TGTGCCAGCAGCCCTCGTGAAGATGAGCAGTTCTTC. Protein product: CASSPREDEQFF.